Given below is one TCR beta chain in context. This clonotype showed up just once. Its antigen has not been determined. No base qualities exist here, and no much larger clone lies one base off it. A single read constitutes weak evidence. Peripheral blood CD8+ and CD4+ T cells from healthy donors, Susac syndrome patients and multiple sclerosis patients were profiled using high-throughput TCR beta sequencing. The healthy donors served as controls matched for age and sex. CD8+ TEMRA cells were enriched by FACS, while bulk CD8+ and CD4+ T cells were purified by magnetic negative isolation. Blood was collected in EDTA tubes and processed within 24 hours, with PBMCs isolated through density gradient centrifugation. PBMCs intended for TCR sequencing were cryopreserved in liquid nitrogen and were subsequently thawed in a 37 degrees C water bath. The sorted or isolated CD4+, CD8+ and CD8+ TEMRA cells reached a purity of at least 90%.

The data originate from a study of CD8 T cells in Susac syndrome (dated by TCRdb to between 2018 and 2021). For the study in its entirety: The study used repertoire sequencing to test whether antigen drove CD8+ T cell activation and differentiation in Susac syndrome. Clonality of the CD8+ T cell repertoire was compared between 11 to 12 healthy donors, about 14 Susac syndrome patients and under 19 multiple sclerosis patients. General conclusions and limits of the study: The TCR sequencing and HLA analysis was acknowledged to have included a relatively small number of individuals.

Deletion took 7 bases off V and 3 bases off J, with a span of 19 bases between the germline ends. CDR1 MDHEN and CDR2 SYDVKM are derived from the germline V gene. From cysteine to phenylalanine, the CDR3 is 15 amino acids long. Only the CDR3 DNA is retained, 45 bases long and in frame from the first base. RNA was extracted using the RNeasy kit, and roughly 0.45 to 1 ug of the RNA was reverse transcribed with random hexamers. The immunoSEQ multiplex PCR assay, which covers 54 Vbeta and 13 Jbeta segments, was used to amplify TCR beta CDR3 regions. PCR amplification bias was corrected by using a synthetic template baseline for primer optimization and computational correction. For the original study's pipeline: Only productive sequences were kept, with reads annotated to V, D and J genes according to IMGT and analyzed in immunoSEQ Analyzer. Clonality was calculated as one minus the Shannon entropy normalized by log2 of the number of productive unique sequences. For each patient and control, public and private clones were evaluated within the 100 most prevalent clones. Clones were defined as Susac-specific when absent from the healthy and MS cohorts, from some 1,100 published viral clones and from other ImmuneACCESS disease sequences. TCRdb cleaned the public reads at Q25 with fastp, built clones with MiXCR and kept in-frame beta chains. Every entry covers one CDR3 protein and lists the most common genes and DNA from its rows. The V and J calls reflect TCRdb's pipeline rather than the authors' work. Counted in this sample were 70,000 or so distinct CDR3 sequences; about 95% of them appeared once. The ten largest account for about 0.25% of the sample.

The receptor was derived from a human donor in good health. This receptor chain uses TRBV28 and TRBJ2-7, with TRBD2 as a weak D call on 5 bases. The sample taken for sequencing was CD8+ T cells from PBMCs. CDR3 reads: CASTDPGLGGYEQYF. The DNA sequence is TGTGCCAGCACCGATCCGGGCCTCGGAGGCTACGAGCAGTACTTC.